This T cell receptor (beta chain) was recovered during a study of T cell repertoires in cytomegalovirus infection. Study context: The public TCR beta signatures pointed to both CMV infection and matching HLA type.

Findings and limits, study-wide: Dominant in the ex vivo response were TCR beta clonotypes restricted by HLA-C and specific for CMV. Based on cumulative public TCR beta family frequency, carriers of CMV plus the relevant HLA were identified.

MiXCR was run by TCRdb on the reads, yielding one entry per CDR3 protein. The repertoire consists of around 300,000 distinct CDR3 sequences, with over 7.5% occurring once and the leading ten covering approximately 4.7%. The length of the CDR3 is 15 residues. CDR1 and CDR2 (germline): SGHTA, FQGNSA. V gave up 1 base and J gave up 0 bases, with 8 bases separating them. This clonotype was counted many times. Its antigen is as yet unknown. The source is a human donor in good health (CMV status not recorded). Some clones in this sample may be carry-over from other donors' samples. The sequenced sample consisted of PBMCs. The chain uses TRBV7-2 and TRBJ2-3; D is undetermined. CDR3 in DNA: TGTGCCAGCAGCTTAGGGGTAGGCAGCACAGATACGCAGTATTTT. It translates to CASSLGVGSTDTQYF.